This TCR beta chain was observed in a study of shared clonotypes between healthy human individuals. Original handling: ImmunoSEQ sequences covered only the junction and lacked quality scores; filtering therefore differed. The method was immunoSEQ multiplex PCR; TCRdb's version includes in-frame clones alone and lacks a portion of them. That table gives V, J and clone size, and the DNA gave D and trimming. The profile shows over 2 million clones, about 95% of them singletons. A remark on this clone: Antigen: not known. Compared with germline, one end of the junction differs, possibly owing to a read error.

Regarding the study as a whole: A handful of donors showed sharing of approximately 5% of naive CD4 clonotypes.

Germline loops: CDR1 MNHNS, CDR2 SASEGT. This CDR3 is 17 amino acids long. The naive CD8 fraction comprised CD45RO-negative cells positively selected for CCR7 and excluded terminally differentiated effector memory CD45RA+ cells. All participating donors were Caucasian adults from Nashville, Tennessee. The genes are TRBV6-1 and TRBJ1-6; D not certain. The source material was naive CD8+ T cells sorted from blood. The TCR sequence derives from a man between 18 and 29 years old in good health. CDR3 residues: CASNELVWEGAYSPLHF. In nucleotides, the CDR3 is TGTGCCAGCAATGAATTAGTATGGGAGGGCGCTTATTCACCCCTCCACTTT.